The present T cell receptor (beta chain) was sequenced within a study of cytomegalovirus exposure and HLA in healthy donors. In regard to this clone: Antigen unknown.

PCR amplification relied on 60 Vbeta primers (plus 13 Jbeta primers). The assay was immunoSEQ multiplex PCR, and TCRdb's table has in-frame clones only and misses some. This repertoire shows under 150,000 clones, over 70% found once; its top ten account for about 4.7%. Notes on the study in general: As a later analysis revealed, the rate of TCR association differed by HLA locus, with DRB1 most and HLA-C fewest. Associated with cytomegalovirus, according to the listing, were fewer than 200 TCR beta chains.

Germline V gene lookup returns CDR1 SGHRS and CDR2 YFSETQ. Between the trimmed V and J ends, which lost 2 bases and 1 base, there was a span of 9 bases. This CDR3 has 14 amino acids. The sequencing sample was made of PBMCs. This chain uses TRBV5-1 with TRBJ1-1, with D unresolved. The sequence was obtained from a male donor in good health and CMV-seronegative. For the CDR3, the DNA is TGCGCCAGCAGCTTTACCTCCGGGAACACTGAAGCTTTCTTT. Translating it yields CASSFTSGNTEAFF.